This TCR beta chain was sequenced during a study of response to subunit inactivated influenza vaccine. General study findings and limits: Authors suggested each seasonal flu vaccination may recruit only limited numbers of new T cells.

This clonotype was counted a few times. Its antigen is not identified. TCRdb reprocessed the RT-PCR reads with MiXCR, giving one entry per CDR3 protein. The sample consists of about 520,000 distinct CDR3 sequences, approximately 10% of them appearing once. Looked up from germline, CDR1 is SGHDT and CDR2 is YYEEEE. The CDR3 extends over 16 amino acids. Trimming at V came to 0 bases and at J to 0 bases, leaving 4 bases not matched to a gene. V gene TRBV5-6 combines with J gene TRBJ1-1; 8 bases line up with TRBD1. Sequencing was performed on PBMCs from blood, taken roughly 47 days after vaccination. The TCR was taken from a middle-aged man who received an inactivated influenza vaccine. CDR3 sequence: CASSLAGQGLNTEAFF. For the CDR3, the DNA is TGTGCCAGCAGCTTGGCCGGACAGGGACTGAACACTGAAGCTTTCTTT.